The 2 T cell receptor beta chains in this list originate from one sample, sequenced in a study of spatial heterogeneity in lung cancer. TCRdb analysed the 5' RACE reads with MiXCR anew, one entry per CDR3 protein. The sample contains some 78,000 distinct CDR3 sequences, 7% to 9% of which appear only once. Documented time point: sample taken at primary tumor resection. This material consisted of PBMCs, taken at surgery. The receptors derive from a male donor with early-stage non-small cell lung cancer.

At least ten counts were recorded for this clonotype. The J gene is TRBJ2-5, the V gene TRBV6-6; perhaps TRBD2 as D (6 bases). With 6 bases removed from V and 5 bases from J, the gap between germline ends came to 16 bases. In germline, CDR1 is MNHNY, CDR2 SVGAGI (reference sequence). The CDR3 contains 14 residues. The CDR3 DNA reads TGTGCCAGCAGACCGACTAGTTTCCAGGAGACCCAGTACTTC. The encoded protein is CASRPTSFQETQYF.

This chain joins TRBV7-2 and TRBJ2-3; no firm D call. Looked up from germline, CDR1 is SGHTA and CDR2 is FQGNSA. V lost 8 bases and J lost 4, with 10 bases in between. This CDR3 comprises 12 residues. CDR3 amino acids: CASSAYADTQYF. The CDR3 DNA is TGTGCCAGCTCCGCATATGCAGATACGCAGTATTTT.